What follows describes a single TCR beta chain. Its target is not known. This specimen belongs to a study of CD8 T cells in Susac syndrome. Study at large: At the time their blood was drawn, patients with Susac syndrome were either therapy-naive, on corticosteroids (with some of them also receiving intravenous immunoglobulin), or on intravenous immunoglobulin alone.

A quantity of roughly 0.5 to 1 ug RNA underwent reverse transcription using random hexamers. MiXCR, run by TCRdb on the immunoSEQ multiplex PCR reads, gives a single entry per CDR3 protein. The data contain about 190,000 distinct CDR3 sequences, roughly 94% of them seen just once; the ten biggest clones take up approximately 0.16%. Sequencing targeted TCR beta in T cells from blood (CD8+ and CD4+). Diagnostic criteria for definite or probable disease, in their recently defined form, were met by the patients with Susac syndrome. Study-wide results and limits: Detection of Susac-specific public clones gave 15 to 20 in total CD8+ repertoires and several in CD8+ TEMRA repertoires.

The CDR3 consists of 13 residues. Deletions cut 3 bases from V and 4 bases from J, with 10 bases between. Germline CDR1 KGHSH, CDR2 LQKENI. Sequences were obtained from CD8+ T cells from PBMCs. The chain uses TRBV18 and TRBJ2-7; D is uncertain. The clonotype comes from a human donor with Susac syndrome. CDR3 region: CASSPSHGYEQYF. In DNA form, the CDR3 reads TGTGCCAGCTCACCGTCACATGGGTACGAGCAGTACTTC.